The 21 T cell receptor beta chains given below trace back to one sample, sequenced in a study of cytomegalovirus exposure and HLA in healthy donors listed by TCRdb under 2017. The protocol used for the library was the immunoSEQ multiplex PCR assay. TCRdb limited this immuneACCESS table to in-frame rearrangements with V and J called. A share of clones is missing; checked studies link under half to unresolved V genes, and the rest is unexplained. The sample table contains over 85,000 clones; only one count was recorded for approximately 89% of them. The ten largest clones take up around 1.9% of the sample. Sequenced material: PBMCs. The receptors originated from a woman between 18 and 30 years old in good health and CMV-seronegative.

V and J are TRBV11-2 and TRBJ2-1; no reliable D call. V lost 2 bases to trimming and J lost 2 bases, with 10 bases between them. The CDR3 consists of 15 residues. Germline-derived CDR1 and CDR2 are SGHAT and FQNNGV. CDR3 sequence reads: CASSLNLATYNEQFF. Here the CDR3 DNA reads TGTGCCAGCAGCTTAAATTTGGCCACCTACAATGAGCAGTTCTTC.

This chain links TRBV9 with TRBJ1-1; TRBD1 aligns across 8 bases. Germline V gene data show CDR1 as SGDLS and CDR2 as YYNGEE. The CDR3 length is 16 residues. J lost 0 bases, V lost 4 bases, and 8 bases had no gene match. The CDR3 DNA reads TGTGCCAGCAGCCCACGTCACAGGGGGATGAACACTGAAGCTTTCTTT. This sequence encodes CASSPRHRGMNTEAFF.

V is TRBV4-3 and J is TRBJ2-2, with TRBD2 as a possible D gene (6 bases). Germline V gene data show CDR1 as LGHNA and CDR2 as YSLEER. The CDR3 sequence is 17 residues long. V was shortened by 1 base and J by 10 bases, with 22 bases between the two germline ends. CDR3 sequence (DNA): TGCGCCAGCAGCCAAGCGGCCGGGAGTGTAATAATGCCGGAGCTGTTTTTT. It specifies CASSQAAGSVIMPELFF.

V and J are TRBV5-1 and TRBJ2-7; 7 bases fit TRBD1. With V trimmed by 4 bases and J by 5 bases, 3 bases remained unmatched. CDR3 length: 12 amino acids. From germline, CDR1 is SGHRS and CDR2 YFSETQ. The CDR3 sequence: CASSQDRNEQYF. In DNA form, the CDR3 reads TGCGCCAGCAGCCAGGACAGGAACGAGCAGTACTTC.

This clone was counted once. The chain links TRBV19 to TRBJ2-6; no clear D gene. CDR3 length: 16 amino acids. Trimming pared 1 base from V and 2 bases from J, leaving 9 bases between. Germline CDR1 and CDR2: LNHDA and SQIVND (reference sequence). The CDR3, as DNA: TGTGCCAGTAGTATAGTTGGGCGAACTGGGGCCAACGTCCTGACTTTC. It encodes CASSIVGRTGANVLTF.

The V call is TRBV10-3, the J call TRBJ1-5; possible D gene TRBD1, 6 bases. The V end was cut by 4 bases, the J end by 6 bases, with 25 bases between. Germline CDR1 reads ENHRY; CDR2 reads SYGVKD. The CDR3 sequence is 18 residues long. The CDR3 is CAISARAEVGAGVQPQHF. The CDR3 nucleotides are TGTGCCATCAGTGCGCGCGCGGAGGTCGGGGCAGGGGTTCAGCCCCAGCATTTT.

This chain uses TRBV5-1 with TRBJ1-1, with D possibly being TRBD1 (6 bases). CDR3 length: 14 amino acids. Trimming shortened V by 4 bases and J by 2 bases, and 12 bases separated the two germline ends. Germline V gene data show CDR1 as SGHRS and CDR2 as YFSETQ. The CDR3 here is CASSRSRGNTEAFF. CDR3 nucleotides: TGCGCCAGCAGCAGGAGCAGGGGCAACACTGAAGCTTTCTTT. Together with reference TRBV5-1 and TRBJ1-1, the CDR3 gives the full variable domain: KAGVTQTPRYLIKTRGQQVTLSCSPISGHRSVSWYQQTPGQGLQFLFEYFSETQRNKGNFPGRFSGRQFSNSRSEMNVSTLELGDSALYLCASSRSRGNTEAFFGQGTRLTVV.

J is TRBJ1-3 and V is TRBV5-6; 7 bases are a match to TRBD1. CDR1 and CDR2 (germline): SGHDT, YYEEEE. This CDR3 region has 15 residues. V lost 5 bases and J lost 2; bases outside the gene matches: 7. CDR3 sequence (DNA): TGTGCCAGCAGACGGGATACAGGGGCTGGAAACACCATATATTTT. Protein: CASRRDTGAGNTIYF.

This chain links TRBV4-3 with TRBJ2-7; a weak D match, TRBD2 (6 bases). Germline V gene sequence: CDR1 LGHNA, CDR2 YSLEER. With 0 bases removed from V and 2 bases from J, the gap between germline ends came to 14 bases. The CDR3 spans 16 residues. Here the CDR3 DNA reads TGCGCCAGCAGCCAAGATTTCGGAGGGGCCACCTACGAGCAGTACTTC. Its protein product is CASSQDFGGATYEQYF.

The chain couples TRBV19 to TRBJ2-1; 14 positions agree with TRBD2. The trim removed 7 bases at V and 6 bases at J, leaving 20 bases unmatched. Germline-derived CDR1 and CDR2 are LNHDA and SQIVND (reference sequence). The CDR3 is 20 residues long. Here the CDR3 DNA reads TGTGCCAGTACCGCGACGGGACTAGCGGGGGCCCCTGGTTTGGGCAATGAGCAGTTCTTC. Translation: CASTATGLAGAPGLGNEQFF.

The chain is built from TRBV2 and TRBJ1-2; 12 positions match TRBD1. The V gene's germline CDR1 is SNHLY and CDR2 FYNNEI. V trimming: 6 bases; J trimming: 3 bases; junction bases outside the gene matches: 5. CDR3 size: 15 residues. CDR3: CASSTGQGAYYGYTF. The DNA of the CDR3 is TGTGCCAGCAGCACGGGACAGGGGGCTTACTATGGCTACACCTTC.

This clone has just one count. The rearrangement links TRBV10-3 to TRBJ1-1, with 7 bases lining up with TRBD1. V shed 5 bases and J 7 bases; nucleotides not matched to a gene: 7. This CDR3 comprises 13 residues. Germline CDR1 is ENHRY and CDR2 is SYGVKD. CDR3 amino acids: CAISPRQGGEAFF. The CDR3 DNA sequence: TGTGCCATCAGTCCTCGACAGGGTGGTGAAGCTTTCTTT.

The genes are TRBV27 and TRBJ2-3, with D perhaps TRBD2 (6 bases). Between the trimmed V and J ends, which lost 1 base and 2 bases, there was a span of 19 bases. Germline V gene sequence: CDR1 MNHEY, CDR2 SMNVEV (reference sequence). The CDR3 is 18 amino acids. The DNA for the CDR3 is TGTGCCAGCAGTTTATTACCCCCATCGGCGGGGTACACAGATACGCAGTATTTT. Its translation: CASSLLPPSAGYTDTQYF.

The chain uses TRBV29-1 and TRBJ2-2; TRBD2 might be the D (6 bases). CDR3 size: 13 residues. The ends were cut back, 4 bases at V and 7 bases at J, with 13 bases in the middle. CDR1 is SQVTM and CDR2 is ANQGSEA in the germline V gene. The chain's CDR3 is CSVVRGVGGELFF. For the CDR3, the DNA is TGCAGCGTTGTGCGGGGTGTCGGCGGGGAGCTGTTTTTT.

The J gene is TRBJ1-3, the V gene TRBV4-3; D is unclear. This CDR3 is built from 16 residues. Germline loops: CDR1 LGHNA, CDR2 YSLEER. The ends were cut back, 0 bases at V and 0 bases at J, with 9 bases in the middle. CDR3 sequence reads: CASSQDNEHSGNTIYF. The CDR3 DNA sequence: TGCGCCAGCAGCCAAGACAACGAGCACTCTGGAAACACCATATATTTT.

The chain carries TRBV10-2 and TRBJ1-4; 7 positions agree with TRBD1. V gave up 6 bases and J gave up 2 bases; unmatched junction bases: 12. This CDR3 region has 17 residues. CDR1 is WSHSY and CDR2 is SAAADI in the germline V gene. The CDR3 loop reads CASSGTGVRNTNEKLFF. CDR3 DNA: TGCGCCAGCAGCGGAACAGGGGTGCGCAACACTAATGAAAAACTGTTTTTT.

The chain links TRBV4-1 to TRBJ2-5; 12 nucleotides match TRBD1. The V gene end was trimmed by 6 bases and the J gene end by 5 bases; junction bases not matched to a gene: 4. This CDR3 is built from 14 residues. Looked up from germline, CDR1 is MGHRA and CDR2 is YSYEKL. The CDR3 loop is CASSPGQGAETQYF. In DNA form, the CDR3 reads TGCGCCAGCAGTCCGGGACAGGGGGCCGAGACCCAGTACTTC.

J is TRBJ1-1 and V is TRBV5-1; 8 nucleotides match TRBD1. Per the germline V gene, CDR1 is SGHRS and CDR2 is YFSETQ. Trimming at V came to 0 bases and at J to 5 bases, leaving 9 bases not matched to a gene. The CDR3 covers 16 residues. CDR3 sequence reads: CASSLVSPGGLTEAFF. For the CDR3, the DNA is TGCGCCAGCAGCTTGGTGTCCCCAGGGGGCCTGACTGAAGCTTTCTTT.

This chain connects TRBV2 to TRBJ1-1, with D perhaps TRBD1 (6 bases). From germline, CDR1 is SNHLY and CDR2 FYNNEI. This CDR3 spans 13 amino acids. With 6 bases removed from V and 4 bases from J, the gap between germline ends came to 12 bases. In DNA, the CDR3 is TGTGCCAGCAGGGCCGGGACACCCACTGAAGCTTTCTTT. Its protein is CASRAGTPTEAFF.

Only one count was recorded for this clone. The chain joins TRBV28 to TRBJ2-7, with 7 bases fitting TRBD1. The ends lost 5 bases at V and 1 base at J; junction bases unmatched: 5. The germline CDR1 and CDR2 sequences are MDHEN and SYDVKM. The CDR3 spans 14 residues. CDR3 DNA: TGTGCCAGCAGTCCCAGGACAGGTTCCTACGAGCAGTACTTC. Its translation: CASSPRTGSYEQYF.

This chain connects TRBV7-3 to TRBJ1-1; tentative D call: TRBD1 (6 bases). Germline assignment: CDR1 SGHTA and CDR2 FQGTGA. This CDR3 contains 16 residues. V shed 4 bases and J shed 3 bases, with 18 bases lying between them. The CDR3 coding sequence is TGTGCCAGCAGCTCCGGACAGCTGGGACGGGACACTGAAGCTTTCTTT. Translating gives CASSSGQLGRDTEAFF.